The source of this T cell receptor (beta chain) is a study of cytomegalovirus exposure and HLA in healthy donors. Study context: It was reported in a later analysis that the 90 to 150 validation repertoires used the same platform as the 550 to 850 first-cohort repertoires.

In the case of this clone: Its antigen is currently unknown.

Study outcomes and limitations: The study flagged about 150 TCR beta chains as cytomegalovirus-associated.

Assay used: immunoSEQ multiplex PCR; TCRdb lists only in-frame clones, some missing. The repertoire holds around 60,000 clones, with approximately 90% as singletons. The donors were part of the validation cohort of 120 subjects. That cohort was separate from the first cohort, which comprised several hundred subjects. The V end was cut by 3 bases, the J end by 4 bases, with 33 bases between. This CDR3 contains 21 residues. CDR1 MDHEN and CDR2 SYDVKM come from the germline V gene. The sequence was collected from a man younger than 30 in good health and CMV-seronegative. The gene calls are TRBV28 and TRBJ1-2; D possibly corresponds to TRBD1 (6 bases). Material: PBMCs. CDR3: CASSFTRPYRVRKVLGYGYTF. CDR3 DNA: TGTGCCAGCAGTTTTACTCGTCCCTACAGGGTAAGGAAGGTCCTAGGCTATGGCTACACCTTC.